This T cell receptor (beta chain) derives from a study of T-cell memory formation after mild COVID-19. The CDR3 sequence is 15 residues long. Germline V gene data show CDR1 as SGHTA and CDR2 as FQGNSA. Trimming cost V 5 bases and J 8 bases, with 21 bases left between them. Concerning this clonotype: Its cognate antigen is unknown.

Regarding the study as a whole: For contracting clones, CD4+ ones sat mainly in CM and EM, CD8+ in EMRA. Memory sampled before infection contained some responding clones, suggesting cross-reactive memory joined. Among clones contracting day 15 to 85, CD4/CD8 was balanced, whereas later expanders leaned CD4+.

TCR alpha and TCR beta cDNA libraries carrying sample barcodes and UMIs were produced by 5'RACE using constant-segment primers. TCRdb recomputed calls from the 5' RACE reads with MiXCR, one row per CDR3 protein. The repertoire holds about 340,000 distinct CDR3 sequences, with approximately 15% as singletons. This rearrangement joins TRBV7-2 to TRBJ1-2, with D possibly TRBD1 on 6 matching bases. The sequence derives from a man between 18 and 29 years old who had mild COVID-19 (a few samples of this study predate the infection). Cell type and time point are not known. The sequenced sample was PBMCs or a T cell subset sorted from them (not recorded which). CDR3 residues: CASSGGNPGAGGYTF. As DNA, the CDR3 is TGTGCCAGCAGCGGGGGAAACCCAGGGGCGGGGGGCTACACCTTC.